The 2 T cell receptor beta chains listed next were all sequenced from one sample in a study of blood T cell repertoires in COVID-19. Data came from immunoSEQ multiplex PCR; TCRdb stores just in-frame clones and leaves some out. Of roughly 130,000 clones listed, around 80% are singletons. Sequencing used peripheral blood. The receptor set was obtained from a woman aged 55-69 years with acute or convalescent COVID-19.

V gene TRBV6-5 combines with J gene TRBJ1-5; the D is unclear. In germline, CDR1 is MNHEY, CDR2 SVGAGI. This CDR3 contains 12 residues. V was shortened by 7 bases and J by 7 bases, with 11 bases between the two germline ends. CDR3 DNA sequence: TGTGCCAGCAAAACACGGGAGCAGCCCCAGCATTTT. Residues: CASKTREQPQHF.

This clone was detected a few times. The chain carries TRBV3-1 (or the pseudogene TRBV3-2) and TRBJ1-2, with 7 bases identical to TRBD1. V gave up 1 base and J gave up 2 bases; unmatched junction bases: 1. Per the germline V gene, CDR1 is LGHDT and CDR2 is YNNKEL (reference sequence). The CDR3 contains 14 residues. The CDR3 DNA sequence: TGTGCCAGCAGCCAAGGGGGACAGAACTATGGCTACACCTTC. As protein: CASSQGGQNYGYTF.